This TCR beta chain was found in a study of cytomegalovirus exposure and HLA in healthy donors. Turning to the study itself: An early data release held 79 million or so unique TCRs from HLA-typed donors. Findings of the study overall: A link between a missense DCLRE1C variant and TCR beta V- and J-gene trimming emerged from a later analysis. An analysis was carried out at a later point. It showed that HLA-associated TCR beta chains were more clonally expanded than equally common non-associated chains.

The J segment lost 8 bases and the V segment lost 6 bases, leaving 10 bases of the junction unmatched. Germline loops: CDR1 SGHRS, CDR2 YFSETQ. This CDR3 region has 15 residues. To note about this clone: Its antigen is as yet unknown.

Participants comprised healthy donors of bone marrow. The PCR contained 60 Vbeta and 13 Jbeta primers. Produced via immunoSEQ multiplex PCR; TCRdb's table is partial and in-frame only. The data show about 120,000 clones, around three quarters seen once. The sequence was collected from a human donor in good health. The sequencing sample was made of PBMCs. This sequence joins TRBV5-1 and TRBJ2-1, with 11 bases identical to TRBD1. The CDR3 DNA sequence: TGCGCCAGCACCTCCGCCGGGACAGGGGGGGATGAGCAGTTCTTC. It codes for CASTSAGTGGDEQFF.